This TCR beta chain appears in the sequencing data of a study of T cells in Graves' hyperthyroidism and ophthalmopathy. This clonotype was found many times. RNA transcripts served as the template for amplifying TCR beta CDR3 regions. During a first-round RT-PCR of the TCR CDR3, the HTBI primer set was used. TCRdb reprocessed the multiplex PCR reads via MiXCR and lists one record per CDR3 protein. This sample carries about 770,000 distinct CDR3 sequences, around 20% of them seen once, and the ten largest clones take around 17%. Uncontrolled infection, other autoimmune disease, pregnancy or lactation excluded patients. The CDR3 spans 17 residues. CDR1 is MNHEY and CDR2 is SMNVEV in the germline V gene (reference sequence). V shed 0 bases, J shed 2 bases, and the junction held 8 bases outside the gene matches.

The chain couples TRBV27 to TRBJ2-7, with 9 bases that match TRBD1. The source material was blood. This clonotype originated in a woman aged 50 to 60 with Graves' hyperthyroidism that later progressed to Graves' ophthalmopathy. The CDR3 spells CASSLSSGTGSPYEQYF. For the CDR3, the DNA is TGTGCCAGCAGTTTATCGTCGGGGACAGGGTCCCCCTACGAGCAGTACTTC.